These 8 T cell receptor beta chains originate from one sample sequenced in a study of blood T cells in healthy people across ages (dated by TCRdb to 2014 to 2015). To prepare the library, 5' RACE was applied. The run used an Illumina HiSeq 2500. A second roughly 7 to 11 cycle PCR used a sample-barcoded 5' primer and a J-beta primer mix. The public sequencing data were trimmed at Q25 with fastp and processed into clonotypes with MiXCR by TCRdb, which kept only in-frame beta chains. Every CDR3 protein is listed once, alongside the most common genes and DNA of its rows. The sample table lists just over 1 million distinct CDR3 sequences, less than 50% of them with a count of one. The ten largest clones represent approximately 20% of the sample. Material for sequencing was blood. Source of these receptors: an older woman in good health.

Turning to this clonotype: A much larger clone lies a single base off, so this may be a read error. This chain connects TRBV11-2 to TRBJ2-1; TRBD2 matches at 7 bases. In germline, CDR1 is SGHAT, CDR2 FQNNGV. The CDR3 spans 13 residues. With V trimmed by 5 bases and J by 13 bases, 11 bases remained unmatched. CDR3 nucleotide sequence: TGTGCCAGCAGCAGCGGCGGGGGTGGGACCCAGTTCTTC. This encodes CASSSGGGGTQFF.

The chain has TRBV11-2 and TRBJ2-1; no reliable D call. CDR3 length: 16 residues. Germline loops: CDR1 SGHAT, CDR2 FQNNGV. Trimming removed 5 bases from V and 5 bases from J, with 19 bases in between. The DNA of the CDR3 is TGTGCCAGCAGCCACAACTCGGGTGTGGGAAACAATGAGCAGTTCTTC. The encoded protein is CASSHNSGVGNNEQFF.

This chain joins TRBV2 and TRBJ2-3, with D possibly being TRBD2 (6 bases). The germline V gene has CDR1 SNHLY and CDR2 FYNNEI. Trimming left V 4 bases short and J 5 bases short, with 25 bases between. This CDR3 contains 18 residues. The CDR3 bases are TGTGCCAGCAGTGCGTCTACCGGACTAACGGGAGCTGAAGATACGCAGTATTTT. It is translated as CASSASTGLTGAEDTQYF.

This clonotype appeared a few times. The chain has TRBV29-1 and TRBJ2-1; TRBD1 might be the D (6 bases). Between the trimmed V and J ends, which lost 0 bases and 7 bases, there was a span of 16 bases. The CDR3 contains 15 residues. Germline V gene sequence: CDR1 SQVTM, CDR2 ANQGSEA. CDR3 loop: CSVEDRPGVINEQFF. In DNA form, the CDR3 reads TGCAGCGTTGAAGATCGGCCAGGGGTAATTAATGAGCAGTTCTTC.

The V call is TRBV14, the J call TRBJ2-5, with D perhaps given as TRBD1 or TRBD2 (6 bases each). The DNA end is a closer match to TRBJ2-7, so the J assignment may be wrong. CDR3 length: 17 residues. Germline V gene lookup returns CDR1 SGHDN and CDR2 FVKESK. CDR3 sequence reads: CASSPPKGVAGRNEQYF. The DNA for the CDR3 is TGTGCCAGCAGCCCCCCAAAGGGGGTCGCGGGAAGGAACGAGCAGTACTTC.

The V and J genes are TRBV20-1 and TRBJ1-1; weak D call: TRBD1 (6 bases). The germline V gene encodes CDR1 DFQATT and CDR2 SNEGSKA (reference sequence). The CDR3 loop spans 15 amino acids. The CDR3: CRADSPLGGNTEAFF. The CDR3 DNA sequence: TGCAGGGCGGACAGCCCGCTGGGTGGGAACACTGAAGCTTTCTTT.

This chain connects TRBV15 to TRBJ2-1; D is unclear. V lost 4 bases to trimming and J lost 4 bases, with 17 bases between them. This CDR3 is built from 16 residues. In germline, CDR1 is LNHNV, CDR2 YYDKDF (reference sequence). In nucleotides, the CDR3 is TGTGCCACCAGCACGACAAGGGAATCAATATACAATGAGCAGTTCTTC. It encodes CATSTTRESIYNEQFF. The variable domain in full, completed from reference TRBV15 and TRBJ2-1, reads DAMVIQNPRYQVTQFGKPVTLSCSQTLNHNVMYWYQQKSSQAPKLLFHYYDKDFNNEADTPDNFQSRRPNTSFCFLDIRSPGLGDTAMYLCATSTTRESIYNEQFFGPGTRLTVL.

V gene TRBV28 combines with J gene TRBJ1-5; possible D gene TRBD1, 5 bases. Between the trimmed V and J ends, which lost 8 bases and 2 bases, there was a span of 13 bases. Germline V CDR1 and CDR2: MDHEN, SYDVKM. The CDR3 is 14 amino acids. This chain's CDR3 is CASGPWGGNQPQHF. The CDR3 coding sequence is TGTGCCAGCGGACCTTGGGGGGGCAATCAGCCCCAGCATTTT.